These T cell receptor beta chains were read from a single sample in a study of graft-versus-host responses after intestinal transplantation. The method was immunoSEQ multiplex PCR; TCRdb's version includes in-frame clones alone and lacks a portion of them. This table has roughly 56,000 clones, around nine tenths appearing once. Specimen: PBMCs, collected roughly 120 days after intestinal transplantation. The receptors were sampled from a human patient who received an intestinal transplant, so some T cells may come from the graft donor. Each CDR3 is given with its conserved first and last residue. The D gene is left open where the match is weak. The listing skips clone size in some rows; elsewhere it reads once, few, many or a size class.

v_call: TRBV9
d_call: TRBD2
clone_size: NA
j_call: TRBJ2-2
cdr3_aa: CAITGTSGEEPNTGELFF
cdr3_nt: TGTGCCATAACCGGGACTAGCGGAGAAGAACCGAACACCGGGGAGCTGTTTTTT

v_call: TRBV7-6
d_call: NA
clone_size: NA
j_call: TRBJ1-2
cdr3_aa: CASSLGMGVNYGYTF
cdr3_nt: TGTGCCAGCAGCTTAGGGATGGGGGTAAACTATGGCTACACCTTC

v_call: TRBV16
d_call: NA
clone_size: once
j_call: TRBJ1-5
cdr3_aa: CASSPPPAESNQPQHF
cdr3_nt: TGTGCCAGCAGCCCCCCACCAGCCGAGAGCAATCAGCCCCAGCATTTT

v_call: TRBV19
d_call: TRBD1
clone_size: NA
j_call: TRBJ1-5
cdr3_aa: CASSIEGQAILSNQPQHF
cdr3_nt: TGTGCCAGTAGTATAGAAGGACAGGCTATCCTTAGCAATCAGCCCCAGCATTTT

v_call: TRBV2
d_call: NA
clone_size: NA
j_call: TRBJ1-3
cdr3_aa: CASTGGNSGNTIYF
cdr3_nt: TGTGCCAGCACGGGGGGCAACTCTGGAAACACCATATATTTT

v_call: TRBV7-2
d_call: NA
clone_size: NA
j_call: TRBJ1-1
cdr3_aa: CASSSTIGVTEAFF
cdr3_nt: TGTGCCAGCAGCTCAACGATTGGGGTCACTGAAGCTTTCTTT

v_call: TRBV10-3
d_call: TRBD2
clone_size: NA
j_call: TRBJ2-5
cdr3_aa: CAISESESGEETQYF
cdr3_nt: TGTGCCATCAGTGAGTCAGAAAGCGGGGAAGAGACCCAGTACTTC

v_call: TRBV7-6
d_call: NA
clone_size: NA
j_call: TRBJ2-2
cdr3_aa: CASSFQGITGELFF
cdr3_nt: TGTGCCAGCAGCTTTCAGGGTATCACCGGGGAGCTGTTTTTT

v_call: TRBV28
d_call: NA
clone_size: NA
j_call: TRBJ2-7
cdr3_aa: CASSTTGLSYEQYF
cdr3_nt: TGTGCCAGCAGTACCACAGGGCTATCCTACGAGCAGTACTTC

v_call: TRBV18
d_call: NA
clone_size: NA
j_call: TRBJ2-5
cdr3_aa: CASSPGAETQYF
cdr3_nt: TGTGCCAGCTCACCAGGAGCAGAGACCCAGTACTTC

v_call: TRBV6-1
d_call: NA
clone_size: NA
j_call: TRBJ1-4
cdr3_aa: CASTGSNNEKLFF
cdr3_nt: TGTGCCAGCACCGGTTCTAATAATGAAAAACTGTTTTTT

v_call: TRBV28
d_call: NA
clone_size: NA
j_call: TRBJ1-3
cdr3_aa: CASQRYGHSGNTIYF
cdr3_nt: TGTGCCAGCCAACGGTACGGCCACTCTGGAAACACCATATATTTT

v_call: TRBV27
d_call: NA
clone_size: NA
j_call: TRBJ2-5
cdr3_aa: CASSTSPPRNQYF
cdr3_nt: TGTGCCAGCAGTACCTCGCCGCCAAGGAACCAGTACTTC

v_call: TRBV6-1
d_call: TRBD1
clone_size: once
j_call: TRBJ1-1
cdr3_aa: CASSEGRVEGARAEAFF
cdr3_nt: TGTGCCAGCAGTGAAGGAAGGGTGGAGGGGGCGAGGGCTGAAGCTTTCTTT

v_call: TRBV2
d_call: NA
clone_size: NA
j_call: TRBJ2-3
cdr3_aa: CASSRTTSGADTQYF
cdr3_nt: TGTGCCAGCAGTAGGACTACCAGTGGGGCAGATACGCAGTATTTT

v_call: TRBV19
d_call: NA
clone_size: NA
j_call: TRBJ2-3
cdr3_aa: CASSIQGSDTQYF
cdr3_nt: TGTGCCAGTAGTATCCAGGGTAGTGATACGCAGTATTTT

v_call: TRBV5-5
d_call: NA
clone_size: NA
j_call: TRBJ1-2
cdr3_aa: CASSLGQDPWYGYTF
cdr3_nt: TGTGCCAGCAGCTTGGGACAGGATCCTTGGTATGGCTACACCTTC

v_call: TRBV6-1
d_call: NA
clone_size: NA
j_call: TRBJ1-1
cdr3_aa: CASSEGPGGAEAFF
cdr3_nt: TGTGCCAGCAGTGAGGGCCCGGGGGGGGCTGAAGCTTTCTTT

v_call: TRBV10-3
d_call: NA
clone_size: NA
j_call: TRBJ1-2
cdr3_aa: CAILRTGSNYGYTF
cdr3_nt: TGTGCCATCCTTAGGACGGGATCTAACTATGGCTACACCTTC

v_call: TRBV29-1
d_call: NA
clone_size: NA
j_call: TRBJ1-2
cdr3_aa: CSVENFGGGYTF
cdr3_nt: TGCAGCGTTGAGAATTTTGGGGGTGGCTACACCTTC

v_call: TRBV13
d_call: NA
clone_size: NA
j_call: TRBJ2-5
cdr3_aa: CASSLGRGETQYF
cdr3_nt: TGTGCCAGCAGCCTGGGGAGAGGAGAGACCCAGTACTTC

v_call: TRBV10-1
d_call: NA
clone_size: NA
j_call: TRBJ1-1
cdr3_aa: CASSESFLEGHNMNTEAFF
cdr3_nt: TGCGCCAGCAGTGAGTCATTCCTTGAGGGACACAACATGAACACTGAAGCTTTCTTT

v_call: TRBV2
d_call: TRBD2
clone_size: once
j_call: TRBJ2-7
cdr3_aa: CASRGRLAPSSYEQYF
cdr3_nt: TGTGCCAGCAGGGGTAGACTAGCGCCTTCCTCCTACGAGCAGTACTTC

v_call: TRBV13
d_call: TRBD1
clone_size: NA
j_call: TRBJ2-1
cdr3_aa: CASSPLFGTGERNEQFF
cdr3_nt: TGTGCCAGCAGCCCCCTATTTGGGACAGGGGAACGCAATGAGCAGTTCTTC

v_call: TRBV12-5
d_call: NA
clone_size: NA
j_call: TRBJ2-5
cdr3_aa: CASGTPGSETQYF
cdr3_nt: TGTGCTAGTGGGACCCCAGGGTCAGAGACCCAGTACTTC

v_call: TRBV18
d_call: TRBD2
clone_size: once
j_call: TRBJ2-1
cdr3_aa: CASSSTSGQYNEQFF
cdr3_nt: TGTGCCAGCTCCTCGACTAGCGGACAATACAATGAGCAGTTCTTC

v_call: TRBV6-5
d_call: NA
clone_size: NA
j_call: TRBJ2-7
cdr3_aa: CASSSPGRSSYEQYF
cdr3_nt: TGTGCCAGCAGTTCGCCCGGCAGGAGCTCCTACGAGCAGTACTTC

v_call: TRBV27
d_call: NA
clone_size: NA
j_call: TRBJ1-5
cdr3_aa: CASSWGGGSNQPQHF
cdr3_nt: TGTGCCAGCAGTTGGGGTGGTGGGAGCAATCAGCCCCAGCATTTT

v_call: TRBV20-1
d_call: NA
clone_size: NA
j_call: TRBJ2-7
cdr3_aa: CSALSAAEQYF
cdr3_nt: TGCAGTGCTCTCTCAGCCGCCGAGCAGTACTTC

v_call: TRBV6-1
d_call: NA
clone_size: NA
j_call: TRBJ1-5
cdr3_aa: CASSDTDLLNQPQHF
cdr3_nt: TGTGCCAGCAGTGATACAGACTTACTCAATCAGCCCCAGCATTTT

v_call: TRBV5-1
d_call: NA
clone_size: NA
j_call: TRBJ2-5
cdr3_aa: CASSSTTGRVQETQYF
cdr3_nt: TGCGCCAGCAGCTCGACGACAGGCAGAGTTCAAGAGACCCAGTACTTC

v_call: TRBV27
d_call: NA
clone_size: NA
j_call: TRBJ2-5
cdr3_aa: CASSGSGLLGAQYF
cdr3_nt: TGTGCCAGCAGTGGATCGGGACTGCTTGGTGCCCAGTACTTC

v_call: TRBV7-6
d_call: TRBD2
clone_size: NA
j_call: TRBJ2-2
cdr3_aa: CASRGLAGGITGELFF
cdr3_nt: TGTGCCAGCAGGGGACTAGCGGGGGGTATTACCGGGGAGCTGTTTTTT

v_call: TRBV2
d_call: NA
clone_size: NA
j_call: TRBJ2-7
cdr3_aa: CASRGAYEQYF
cdr3_nt: TGTGCCAGCAGGGGGGCCTACGAGCAGTACTTC

v_call: TRBV18
d_call: TRBD1
clone_size: NA
j_call: TRBJ2-1
cdr3_aa: CASSPYPLQGAHEQFF
cdr3_nt: TGTGCCAGCTCACCATACCCCCTCCAGGGGGCTCATGAGCAGTTCTTC